Shown below are 10 T cell receptor beta chains from a single sample sequenced in a study of siplizumab effects on memory and regulatory T cells. The data were produced by immunoSEQ multiplex PCR, yet TCRdb's version contains in-frame clones alone and is incomplete. The sample lists about 63,000 clones; over 65% were seen once. The sequencing input was memory CD4+ T cells sorted from blood. These receptors were collected from a human donor in good health.

The rearrangement joins TRBV6-6 to TRBJ1-6; 9 bases align to TRBD1. The length of the CDR3 is 14 residues. Losses at the gene ends were 5 bases for V and 8 bases for J; bases not matched to a gene: 4. Looked up from germline, CDR1 is MNHNY and CDR2 is SVGAGI (reference sequence). CDR3 sequence (DNA): TGTGCCAGCAGTGGGGACAGGGCGGATTCACCCCTCCACTTT. Translation: CASSGDRADSPLHF.

The chain couples TRBV19 to TRBJ2-3, with TRBD2 matching over 8 bases. CDR3 length: 16 amino acids. V lost 5 bases and J lost 2; bases outside the gene matches: 9. CDR1 is LNHDA and CDR2 is SQIVND in the germline V gene (reference sequence). The CDR3 protein is CASSPSLAEITDTQYF. In nucleotides, the CDR3 is TGTGCCAGTAGTCCGTCACTAGCGGAGATCACAGATACGCAGTATTTT.

The chain joins TRBV12-5 to TRBJ1-4, with D maybe TRBD1 (6 bases). Germline CDR1 reads LGHNT; CDR2 reads FRNRAP. Between the trimmed V and J ends, which lost 0 bases and 8 bases, there was a span of 16 bases. This CDR3 has 16 residues. The CDR3 sequence is CASGLVLSGASEKLFF. The CDR3 DNA sequence: TGTGCTAGTGGTTTGGTACTTTCAGGGGCAAGCGAAAAACTGTTTTTT.

The J gene is TRBJ2-1, the V gene TRBV7-7; D could derive from TRBD1 or TRBD2 (6 bases each). The V and J ends lost 5 bases and 0 bases respectively, with 17 bases between them. Germline CDR1 and CDR2: SSHAT and FNYEAQ (reference sequence). The CDR3 runs to 17 residues. Written as DNA, the CDR3 is TGTGCCAGCAGCCAAGGTTCTGGGGGGCCCTCCTACAATGAGCAGTTCTTC. Its protein is CASSQGSGGPSYNEQFF.

This chain uses TRBV27 with TRBJ2-6; 7 nucleotides match TRBD1. The CDR3 contains 15 residues. The V gene's germline CDR1 is MNHEY and CDR2 SMNVEV (reference sequence). Trimming took 6 bases from V and 6 from J; bases not matched to a gene: 8. Written as DNA, the CDR3 is TGTGCCAGCAGCCCCGGGACAGCGATGGCCAACGTCCTGACTTTC. It is translated as CASSPGTAMANVLTF.

V usage is TRBV25-1 and J usage is TRBJ1-5, with D possibly matching TRBD1 (6 bases). Germline V gene sequence: CDR1 MGHDK, CDR2 SYGVNS. V was trimmed by 8 bases and J by 7 bases, leaving 18 bases between them. The CDR3 has 14 amino acids. The CDR3 coding sequence is TGTGCCAGCTCGGGGGCAGGGGAGCGCCAGCCCCAGCATTTT. As protein: CASSGAGERQPQHF.

The chain combines TRBV6-1 with TRBJ1-5, with D perhaps TRBD1 (5 bases). V gave up 9 bases and J gave up 5 bases, with 20 bases separating them. The length of the CDR3 is 15 residues. Germline assignment: CDR1 MNHNS and CDR2 SASEGT. The CDR3 is CASNSRRTSDQPQHF. CDR3 nucleotides: TGTGCCAGTAACTCCCGCCGGACATCAGATCAGCCCCAGCATTTT.

V usage is TRBV2 and J usage is TRBJ2-3; D not resolved. Per the germline V gene, CDR1 is SNHLY and CDR2 is FYNNEI. Trimming pared 6 bases from V and 3 bases from J, leaving 10 bases between. The CDR3 is 13 residues long. The CDR3: CASRTQETDTQYF. The CDR3 DNA reads TGTGCCAGCAGGACCCAAGAAACAGATACGCAGTATTTT.

The chain is built from TRBV5-1 and TRBJ1-6; D is undetermined. The V end lost 4 bases, the J end lost 7 bases, and 12 bases lay between the germline ends. The germline CDR1 and CDR2 sequences are SGHRS and YFSETQ. The CDR3 runs 14 residues. The CDR3 region has the DNA TGCGCCAGCAGCCCCGGGTATTCGAATTCACCCCTCCACTTT. Its protein is CASSPGYSNSPLHF. Variable domain in full (rest from reference TRBV5-1 and TRBJ1-6): KAGVTQTPRYLIKTRGQQVTLSCSPISGHRSVSWYQQTPGQGLQFLFEYFSETQRNKGNFPGRFSGRQFSNSRSEMNVSTLELGDSALYLCASSPGYSNSPLHFGNGTRLTVT.

The rearrangement joins TRBV5-6 to TRBJ1-1, with D possibly TRBD1 on 6 matching bases. This CDR3 spans 14 amino acids. Trimming took off 4 bases at V and 11 bases at J, with 21 bases between the two ends. Germline V gene sequence: CDR1 SGHDT, CDR2 YYEEEE. The CDR3 sequence: CASSKNDPGEYAFF. CDR3 nucleotides: TGTGCCAGCAGCAAAAATGACCCAGGGGAATATGCTTTCTTT. The entire variable domain, with the rest obtained from reference TRBV5-6 and TRBJ1-1, is as follows: DAGVTQSPTHLIKTRGQQVTLRCSPKSGHDTVSWYQQALGQGPQFIFQYYEEEERQRGNFPDRFSGHQFPNYSSELNVNALLLGDSALYLCASSKNDPGEYAFFGQGTRLTVV.